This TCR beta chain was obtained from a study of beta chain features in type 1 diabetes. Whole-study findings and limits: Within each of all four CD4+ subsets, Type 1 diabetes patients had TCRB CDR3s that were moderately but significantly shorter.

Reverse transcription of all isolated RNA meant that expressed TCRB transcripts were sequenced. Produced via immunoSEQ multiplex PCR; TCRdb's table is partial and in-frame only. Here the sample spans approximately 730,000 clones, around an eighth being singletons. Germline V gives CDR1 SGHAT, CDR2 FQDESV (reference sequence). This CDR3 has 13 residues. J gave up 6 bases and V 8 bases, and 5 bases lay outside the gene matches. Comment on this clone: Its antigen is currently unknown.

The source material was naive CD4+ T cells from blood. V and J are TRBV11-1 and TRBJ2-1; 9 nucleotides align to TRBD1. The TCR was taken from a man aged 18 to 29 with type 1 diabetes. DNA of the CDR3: TGTGCCAGCGCCAAGACAGGGGGCAATGAGCAGTTCTTC. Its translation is CASAKTGGNEQFF. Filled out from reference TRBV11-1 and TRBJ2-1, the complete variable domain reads EAEVAQSPRYKITEKSQAVAFWCDPISGHATLYWYRQILGQGPELLVQFQDESVVDDSQLPKDRFSAERLKGVDSTLKIQPAELGDSAMYLCASAKTGGNEQFFGPGTRLTVL.